This TCR beta chain was recovered during a study of patients and donors after allogeneic stem cell transplantation. TCRdb re-called the RT-PCR reads through MiXCR, storing one row per CDR3 protein. Among about 26,000 distinct CDR3 sequences listed, more than 8% were seen once. This clonotype was seen ten or more times. From germline, CDR1 is MGHRA and CDR2 YSYEKL. The CDR3 is 16 residues long. V lost 0 bases, J lost 3 bases, and 14 bases lay in between. The chain joins TRBV4-1 to TRBJ1-1; maybe TRBD1 (6 bases). Sequenced sample: blood, either unsorted or a sorted T cell fraction (not recorded which). This clonotype was obtained from a human donor who was either an allogeneic HSCT recipient or a stem cell or donor lymphocyte infusion donor (not recorded which). It is not recorded whose cells these are; they may come from a transplant donor. CDR3 in amino acids: CASSQDRGGWYTEAFF. The CDR3 DNA reads as TGCGCCAGCAGCCAAGACAGGGGAGGATGGTACACTGAAGCTTTCTTT.